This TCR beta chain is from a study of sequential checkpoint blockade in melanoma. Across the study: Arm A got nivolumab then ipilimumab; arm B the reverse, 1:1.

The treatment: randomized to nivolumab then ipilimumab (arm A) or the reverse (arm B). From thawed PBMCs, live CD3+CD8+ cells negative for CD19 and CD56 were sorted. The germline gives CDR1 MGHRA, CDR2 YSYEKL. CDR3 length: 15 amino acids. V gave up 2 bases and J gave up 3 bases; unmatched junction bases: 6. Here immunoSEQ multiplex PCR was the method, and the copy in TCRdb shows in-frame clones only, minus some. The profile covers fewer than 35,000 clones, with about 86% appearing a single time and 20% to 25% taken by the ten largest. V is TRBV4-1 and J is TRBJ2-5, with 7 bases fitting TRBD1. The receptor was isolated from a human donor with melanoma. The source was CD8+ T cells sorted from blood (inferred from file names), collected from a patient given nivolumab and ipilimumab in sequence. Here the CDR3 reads CASSQTGTEKETQYF. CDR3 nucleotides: TGCGCCAGCAGCCAAACCGGGACAGAAAAAGAGACCCAGTACTTC.